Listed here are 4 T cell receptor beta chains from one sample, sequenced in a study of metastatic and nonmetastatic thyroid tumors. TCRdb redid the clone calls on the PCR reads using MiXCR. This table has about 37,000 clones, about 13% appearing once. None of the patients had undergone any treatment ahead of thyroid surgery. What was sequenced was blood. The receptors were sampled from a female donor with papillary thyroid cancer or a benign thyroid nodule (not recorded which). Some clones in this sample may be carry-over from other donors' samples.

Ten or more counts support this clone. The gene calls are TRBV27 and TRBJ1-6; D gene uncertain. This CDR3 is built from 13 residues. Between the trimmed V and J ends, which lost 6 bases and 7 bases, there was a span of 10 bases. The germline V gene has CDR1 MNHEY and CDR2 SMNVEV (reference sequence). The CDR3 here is CASRPSDNSPLHF. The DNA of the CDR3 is TGTGCCAGCAGACCCTCGGACAATTCACCCCTCCACTTT.

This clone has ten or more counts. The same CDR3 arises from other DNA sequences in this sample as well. The CDR3 nucleotides are TGTGCCAGCAGTCCAAACCGGGGGACAGGAGTTAAAGAGACCCAGTACTTC. It codes for CASSPNRGTGVKETQYF. The chain is built from TRBV28 and TRBJ2-5; TRBD1 matches 8 bases. The CDR3 extends over 17 amino acids. Losses at the gene ends were 5 bases for V and 3 bases for J; bases not matched to a gene: 14. CDR1 MDHEN and CDR2 SYDVKM come from the germline V gene.

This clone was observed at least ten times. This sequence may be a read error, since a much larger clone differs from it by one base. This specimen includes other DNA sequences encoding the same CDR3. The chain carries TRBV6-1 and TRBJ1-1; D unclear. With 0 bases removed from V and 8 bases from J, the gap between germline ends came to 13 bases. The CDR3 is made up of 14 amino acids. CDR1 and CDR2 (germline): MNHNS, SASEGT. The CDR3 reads CASSEAGGSTEAFF. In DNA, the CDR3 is TGTGCCAGCAGTGAAGCTGGCGGCAGCACCGAAGCTTTCTTT.

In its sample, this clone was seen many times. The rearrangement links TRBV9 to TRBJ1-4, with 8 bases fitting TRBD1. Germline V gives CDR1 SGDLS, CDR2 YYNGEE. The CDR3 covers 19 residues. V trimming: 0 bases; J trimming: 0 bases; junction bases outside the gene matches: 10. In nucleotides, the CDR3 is TGTGCCAGCAGCGTAGGGGCAGGGGGCCCCTATGCAACTAATGAAAAACTGTTTTTT. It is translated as CASSVGAGGPYATNEKLFF.